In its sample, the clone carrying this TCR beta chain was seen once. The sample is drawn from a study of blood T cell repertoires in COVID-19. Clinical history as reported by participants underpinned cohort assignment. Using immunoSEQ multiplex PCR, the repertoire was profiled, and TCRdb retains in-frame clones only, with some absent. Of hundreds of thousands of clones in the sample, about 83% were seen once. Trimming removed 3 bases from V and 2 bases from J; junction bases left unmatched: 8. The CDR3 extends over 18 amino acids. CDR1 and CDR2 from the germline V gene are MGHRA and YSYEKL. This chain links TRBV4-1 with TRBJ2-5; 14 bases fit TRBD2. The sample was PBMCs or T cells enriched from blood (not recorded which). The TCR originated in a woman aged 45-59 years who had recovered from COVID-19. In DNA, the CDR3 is TGCGCCAGCAGCCACCCTGGACTAGCGGGGGGCTCACAAGAGACCCAGTACTTC. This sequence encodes CASSHPGLAGGSQETQYF.